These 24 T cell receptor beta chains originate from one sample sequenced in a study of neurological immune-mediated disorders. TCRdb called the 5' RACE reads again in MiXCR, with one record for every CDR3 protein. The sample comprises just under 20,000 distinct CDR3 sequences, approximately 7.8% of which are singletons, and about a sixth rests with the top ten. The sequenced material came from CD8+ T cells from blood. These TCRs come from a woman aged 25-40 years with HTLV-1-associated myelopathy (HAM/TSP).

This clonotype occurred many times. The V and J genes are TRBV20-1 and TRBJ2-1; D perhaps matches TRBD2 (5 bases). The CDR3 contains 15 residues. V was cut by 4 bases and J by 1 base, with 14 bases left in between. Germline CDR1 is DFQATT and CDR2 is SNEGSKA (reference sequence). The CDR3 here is CSAKAKRRSYNEQFF. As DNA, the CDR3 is TGCAGTGCTAAAGCCAAACGGAGGTCCTACAATGAGCAGTTCTTC.

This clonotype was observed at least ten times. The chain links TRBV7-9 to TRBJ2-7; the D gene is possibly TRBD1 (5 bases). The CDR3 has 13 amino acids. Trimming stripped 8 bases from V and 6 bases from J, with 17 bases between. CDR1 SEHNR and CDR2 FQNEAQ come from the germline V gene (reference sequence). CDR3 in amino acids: CASRIDRVSEQYF. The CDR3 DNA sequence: TGTGCCAGCCGGATAGACAGAGTATCCGAGCAGTACTTC. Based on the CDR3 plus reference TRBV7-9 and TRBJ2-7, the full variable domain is DTGVSQNPRHKITKRGQNVTFRCDPISEHNRLYWYRQTLGQGPEFLTYFQNEAQLEKSRLLSDRFSAERPKGSFSTLEIQRTEQGDSAMYLCASRIDRVSEQYFGPGTRLTVT.

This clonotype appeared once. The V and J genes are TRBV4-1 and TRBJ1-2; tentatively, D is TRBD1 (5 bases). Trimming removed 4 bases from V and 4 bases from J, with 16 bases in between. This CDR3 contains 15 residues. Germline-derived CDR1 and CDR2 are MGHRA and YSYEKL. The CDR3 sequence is CASSPPQGGGYGYTF. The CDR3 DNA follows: TGCGCCAGCAGCCCCCCTCAGGGTGGAGGCTATGGCTACACCTTC.

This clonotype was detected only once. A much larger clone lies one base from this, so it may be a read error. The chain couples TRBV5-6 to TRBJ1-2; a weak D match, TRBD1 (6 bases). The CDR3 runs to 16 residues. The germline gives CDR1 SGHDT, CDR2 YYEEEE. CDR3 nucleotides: TGTACCAGCACCGAAGACAGGCTAAGGGGGGCCTATGGCTACACCTTC. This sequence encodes CTSTEDRLRGAYGYTF.

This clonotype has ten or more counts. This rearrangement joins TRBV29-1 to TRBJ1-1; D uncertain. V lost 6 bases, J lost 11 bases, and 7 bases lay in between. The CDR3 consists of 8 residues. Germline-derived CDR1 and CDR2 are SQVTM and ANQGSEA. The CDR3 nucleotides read TGCAGCGTCGGCACGGCTTTCTTT. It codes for CSVGTAFF. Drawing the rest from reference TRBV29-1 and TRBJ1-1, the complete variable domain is SAVISQKPSRDICQRGTSLTIQCQVDSQVTMMFWYRQQPGQSLTLIATANQGSEATYESGFVIDKFPISRPNLTFSTLTVSNMSPEDSSIYLCSVGTAFFGQGTRLTVV.

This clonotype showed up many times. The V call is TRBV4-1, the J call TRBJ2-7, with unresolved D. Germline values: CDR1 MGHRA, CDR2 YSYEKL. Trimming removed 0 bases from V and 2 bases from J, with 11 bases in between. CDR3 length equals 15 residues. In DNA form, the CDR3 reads TGCGCCAGCAGCCAAGATACCTACAGAACCTACGAGCAGTACTTC. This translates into CASSQDTYRTYEQYF.

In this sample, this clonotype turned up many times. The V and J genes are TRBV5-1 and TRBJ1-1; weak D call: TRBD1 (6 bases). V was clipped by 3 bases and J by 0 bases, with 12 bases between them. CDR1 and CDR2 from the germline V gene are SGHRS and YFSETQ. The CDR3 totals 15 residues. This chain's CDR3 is CASSWNRAMNTEAFF. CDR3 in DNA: TGCGCCAGCAGCTGGAACAGGGCCATGAACACTGAAGCTTTCTTT.

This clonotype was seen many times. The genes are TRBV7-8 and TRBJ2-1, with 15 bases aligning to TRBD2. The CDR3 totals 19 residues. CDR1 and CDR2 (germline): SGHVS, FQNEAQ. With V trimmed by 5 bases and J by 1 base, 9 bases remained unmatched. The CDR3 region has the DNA TGTGCCAGCAGCCAGGGACTAGCGGGGGGCCGTTTATCCTACAATGAGCAGTTCTTC. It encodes CASSQGLAGGRLSYNEQFF.

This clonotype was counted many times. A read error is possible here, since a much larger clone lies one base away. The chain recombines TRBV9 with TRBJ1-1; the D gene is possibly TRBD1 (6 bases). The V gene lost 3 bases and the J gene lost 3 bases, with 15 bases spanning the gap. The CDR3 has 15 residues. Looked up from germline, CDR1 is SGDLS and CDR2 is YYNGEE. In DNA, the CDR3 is TGTGCCAGCAGCGATCAGGGGACATGGGACACTGAAGCTTTCTTT. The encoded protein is CASSDQGTWDTEAFF.

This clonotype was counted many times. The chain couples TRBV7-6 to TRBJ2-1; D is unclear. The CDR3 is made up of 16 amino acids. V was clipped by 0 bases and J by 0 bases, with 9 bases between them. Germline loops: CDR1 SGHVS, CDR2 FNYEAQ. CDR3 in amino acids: CASSLALTASYNEQFF. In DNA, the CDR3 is TGTGCCAGCAGCTTAGCGCTAACAGCCTCCTACAATGAGCAGTTCTTC. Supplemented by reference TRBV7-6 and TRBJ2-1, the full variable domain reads GAGVSQSPRYKVTKRGQDVALRCDPISGHVSLYWYRQALGQGPEFLTYFNYEAQQDKSGLPNDRFSAERPEGSISTLTIQRTEQRDSAMYRCASSLALTASYNEQFFGPGTRLTVL.

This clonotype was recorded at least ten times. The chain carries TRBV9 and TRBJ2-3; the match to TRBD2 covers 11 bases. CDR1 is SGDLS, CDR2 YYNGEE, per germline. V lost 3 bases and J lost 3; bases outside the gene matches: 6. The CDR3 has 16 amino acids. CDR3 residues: CASSARLAGQTDTQYF. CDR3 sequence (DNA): TGTGCCAGCAGCGCTCGACTAGCGGGGCAGACAGATACGCAGTATTTT.

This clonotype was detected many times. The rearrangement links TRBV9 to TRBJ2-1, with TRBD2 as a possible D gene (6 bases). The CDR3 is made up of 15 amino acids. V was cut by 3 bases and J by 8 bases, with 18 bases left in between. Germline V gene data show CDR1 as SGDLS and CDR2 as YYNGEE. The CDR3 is CASSGGDSLIHEQFF. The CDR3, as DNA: TGTGCCAGCAGCGGAGGGGACTCCTTAATCCATGAGCAGTTCTTC.

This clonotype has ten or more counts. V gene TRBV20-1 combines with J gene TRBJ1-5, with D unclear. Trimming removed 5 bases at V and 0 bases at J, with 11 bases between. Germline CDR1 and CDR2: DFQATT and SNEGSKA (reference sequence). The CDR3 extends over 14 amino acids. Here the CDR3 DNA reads TGCAGTGCTGAGCCCGGCGATAGCAATCAGCCCCAGCATTTT. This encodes CSAEPGDSNQPQHF.

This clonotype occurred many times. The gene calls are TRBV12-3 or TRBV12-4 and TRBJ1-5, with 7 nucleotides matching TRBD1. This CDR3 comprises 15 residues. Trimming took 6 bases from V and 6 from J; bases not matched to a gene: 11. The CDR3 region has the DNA TGTGCCAGCAGAAGGAACAGGGGATATGGTCAGCCCCAGCATTTT. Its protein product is CASRRNRGYGQPQHF.

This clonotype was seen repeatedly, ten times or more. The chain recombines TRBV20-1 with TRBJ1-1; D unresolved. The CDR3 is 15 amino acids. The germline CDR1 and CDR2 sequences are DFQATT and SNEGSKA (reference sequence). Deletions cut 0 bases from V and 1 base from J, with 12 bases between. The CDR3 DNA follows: TGCAGTGCTAGAGATTTCTTTGGGCGGAACACTGAAGCTTTCTTT. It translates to CSARDFFGRNTEAFF.

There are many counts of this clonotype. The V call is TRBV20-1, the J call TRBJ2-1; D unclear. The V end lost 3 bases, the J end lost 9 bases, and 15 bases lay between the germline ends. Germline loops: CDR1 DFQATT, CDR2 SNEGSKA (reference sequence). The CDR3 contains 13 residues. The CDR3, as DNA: TGCAGTGCTAGGGCGCACTCGGTGGCTGAGCAGTTCTTC. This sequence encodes CSARAHSVAEQFF.

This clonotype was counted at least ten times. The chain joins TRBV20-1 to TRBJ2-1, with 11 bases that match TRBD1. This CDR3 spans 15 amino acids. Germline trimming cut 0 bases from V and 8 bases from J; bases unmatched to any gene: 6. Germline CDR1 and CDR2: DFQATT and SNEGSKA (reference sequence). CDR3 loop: CSAREPDRGLYEQFF. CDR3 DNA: TGCAGTGCTAGAGAACCGGACAGGGGGCTATATGAGCAGTTCTTC.

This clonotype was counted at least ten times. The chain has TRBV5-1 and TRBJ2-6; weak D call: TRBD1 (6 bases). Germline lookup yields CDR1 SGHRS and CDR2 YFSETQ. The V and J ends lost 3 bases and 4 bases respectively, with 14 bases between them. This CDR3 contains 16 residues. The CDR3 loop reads CASSWSGTSGANVLTF. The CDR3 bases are TGCGCCAGCAGCTGGAGTGGGACATCGGGGGCCAACGTCCTGACTTTC.

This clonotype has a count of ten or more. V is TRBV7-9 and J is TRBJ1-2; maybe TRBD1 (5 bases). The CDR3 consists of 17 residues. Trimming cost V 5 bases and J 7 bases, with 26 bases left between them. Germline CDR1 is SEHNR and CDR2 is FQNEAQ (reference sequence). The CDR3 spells CASSSRLAPEGRVGYTF. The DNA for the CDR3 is TGTGCCAGCAGCAGTCGTCTCGCCCCGGAGGGCAGGGTTGGCTACACCTTC.

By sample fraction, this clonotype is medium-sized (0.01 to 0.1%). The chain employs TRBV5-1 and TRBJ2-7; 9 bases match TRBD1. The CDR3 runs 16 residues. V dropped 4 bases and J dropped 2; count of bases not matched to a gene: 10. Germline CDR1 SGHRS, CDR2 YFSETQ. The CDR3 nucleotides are TGCGCCAGCAGCGTACTACCGGGACAGGGAGCCTACGAGCAGTACTTC. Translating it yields CASSVLPGQGAYEQYF.

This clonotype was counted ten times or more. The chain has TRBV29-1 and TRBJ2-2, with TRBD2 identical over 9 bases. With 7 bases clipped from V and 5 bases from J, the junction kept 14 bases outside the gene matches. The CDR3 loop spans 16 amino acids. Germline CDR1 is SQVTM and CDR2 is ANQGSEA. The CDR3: CSASLRAGGPTGELFF. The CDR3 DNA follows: TGCAGCGCCTCTTTACGTGCGGGGGGGCCAACCGGGGAGCTGTTTTTT.

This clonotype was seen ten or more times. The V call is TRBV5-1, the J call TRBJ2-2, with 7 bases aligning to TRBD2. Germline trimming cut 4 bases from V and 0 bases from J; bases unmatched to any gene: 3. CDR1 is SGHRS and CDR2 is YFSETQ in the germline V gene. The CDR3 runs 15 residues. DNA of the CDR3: TGCGCCAGCAGCCCGGGGGGACCGAACACCGGGGAGCTGTTTTTT. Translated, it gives CASSPGGPNTGELFF. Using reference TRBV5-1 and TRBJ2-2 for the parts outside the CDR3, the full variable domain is KAGVTQTPRYLIKTRGQQVTLSCSPISGHRSVSWYQQTPGQGLQFLFEYFSETQRNKGNFPGRFSGRQFSNSRSEMNVSTLELGDSALYLCASSPGGPNTGELFFGEGSRLTVL.

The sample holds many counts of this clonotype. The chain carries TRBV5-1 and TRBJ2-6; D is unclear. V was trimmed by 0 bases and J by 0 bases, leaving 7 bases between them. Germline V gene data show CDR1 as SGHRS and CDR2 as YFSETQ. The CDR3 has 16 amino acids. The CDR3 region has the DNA TGCGCCAGCAGCTTGGGCCCAATCTCTGGGGCCAACGTCCTGACTTTC. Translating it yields CASSLGPISGANVLTF.

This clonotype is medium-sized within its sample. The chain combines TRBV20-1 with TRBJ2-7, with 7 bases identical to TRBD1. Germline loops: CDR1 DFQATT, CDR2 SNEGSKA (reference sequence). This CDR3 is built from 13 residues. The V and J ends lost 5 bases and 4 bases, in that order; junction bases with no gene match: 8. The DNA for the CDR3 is TGCAGTGCTCTCCCAGGGGGTATTTACGAGCAGTACTTC. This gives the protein CSALPGGIYEQYF.